These T cell receptor beta chains were read from a single sample in a study of blood T cell repertoires in COVID-19. The method was immunoSEQ multiplex PCR; TCRdb's version includes in-frame clones alone and lacks a portion of them. The sample consists of approximately 530,000 clones, about 89% of them appearing once. What was sequenced was peripheral blood. The receptors shown here come from a woman aged 45-65 years with COVID-19, enrolled during active disease. CDR3s include the opening cysteine and the closing phenylalanine or tryptophan. Size values are once, few and many counts, or a class for expanded clones, and some rows have none.

clone size: -; CDR3 length: 17; V gene: TRBV9; CDR3 protein: CASSVGTSGFTTDTQYF
clone size: -; CDR3 length: 14; V gene: TRBV5-1; CDR3 protein: CASSPGGRNTEAFF
clone size: -; CDR3 length: 15; V gene: TRBV13; CDR3 protein: CASSPKRGGRNEQFF
clone size: few; CDR3 length: 12; V gene: TRBV12-3/TRBV12-4; CDR3 protein: CASSFGRVGYTF
clone size: -; CDR3 length: 15; V gene: TRBV12-5; CDR3 protein: CASGLEQGGSSPLHF
clone size: -; CDR3 length: 13; V gene: TRBV30; CDR3 protein: CAWSRGPGNTIYF
clone size: few; CDR3 length: 14; V gene: TRBV19; CDR3 protein: CASSIDVAGAEAFF
clone size: -; CDR3 length: 15; V gene: TRBV30; CDR3 protein: CAWIPGQGLGNTIYF
clone size: -; CDR3 length: 15; V gene: TRBV11-2; CDR3 protein: CASSLIQGWAYEQYF
clone size: once; CDR3 length: 13; V gene: TRBV5-1; CDR3 protein: CARSGQGNTEAFF
clone size: -; CDR3 length: 15; V gene: TRBV5-6; CDR3 protein: CASSLVPGTGYGYTF
clone size: -; CDR3 length: 13; V gene: TRBV9; CDR3 protein: CASSERGGTEAFF
clone size: -; CDR3 length: 14; V gene: TRBV19; CDR3 protein: CASKDREVNYGYTF
clone size: -; CDR3 length: 15; V gene: TRBV18; CDR3 protein: CASSTIQGKDSPLHF
clone size: -; CDR3 length: 14; V gene: TRBV27; CDR3 protein: CASSLGGVNEKLFF
clone size: -; CDR3 length: 14; V gene: TRBV5-1; CDR3 protein: CASSLRPGAYEQYF
clone size: -; CDR3 length: 17; V gene: TRBV24-1; CDR3 protein: CATSDLRGGRNTGELFF
clone size: -; CDR3 length: 17; V gene: TRBV24-1; CDR3 protein: CATSDTSGGFNRDTQYF
clone size: -; CDR3 length: 15; V gene: TRBV19; CDR3 protein: CASRTSGTGGEPQHF
clone size: -; CDR3 length: 14; V gene: TRBV2; CDR3 protein: CASSEGGLNEKLFF
clone size: -; CDR3 length: 13; V gene: TRBV5-4; CDR3 protein: CASSLAVGSEAFF
clone size: -; CDR3 length: 17; V gene: TRBV5-1; CDR3 protein: CASSLRRETGFFYEQYF
clone size: -; CDR3 length: 18; V gene: TRBV7-3; CDR3 protein: CASSLNRDRTKSNEKLFF
clone size: few; CDR3 length: 13; V gene: TRBV30; CDR3 protein: CAWSVTGGSGYTF
clone size: -; CDR3 length: 15; V gene: TRBV7-2; CDR3 protein: CASSSPTGQGYGYTF
clone size: -; CDR3 length: 12; V gene: TRBV6-6; CDR3 protein: CASSYLTYEQYF
clone size: -; CDR3 length: 16; V gene: TRBV9; CDR3 protein: CASSSAGGIINTEAFF
clone size: -; CDR3 length: 13; V gene: TRBV11-2; CDR3 protein: CASSLDPVETQYF
clone size: once; CDR3 length: 16; V gene: TRBV7-2; CDR3 protein: CASSLSGTGGRSPLHF
clone size: -; CDR3 length: 14; V gene: TRBV4-1; CDR3 protein: CASSQYGGTTEAFF
clone size: -; CDR3 length: 17; V gene: TRBV19; CDR3 protein: CASTSTLGASSNQPQHF
clone size: -; CDR3 length: 15; V gene: TRBV5-4; CDR3 protein: CASSKRDRLNTEAFF
clone size: -; CDR3 length: 16; V gene: TRBV5-4; CDR3 protein: CASSSRTGDPTDTQYF
clone size: -; CDR3 length: 15; V gene: TRBV6-5; CDR3 protein: CASSPSVYVTVELFF
clone size: -; CDR3 length: 16; V gene: TRBV5-5; CDR3 protein: CASSFRLRSGANVLTF
clone size: -; CDR3 length: 13; V gene: TRBV6-6; CDR3 protein: CASRFPGQGGYTF
clone size: -; CDR3 length: 12; V gene: TRBV30; CDR3 protein: CACTNRETEAFF
clone size: few; CDR3 length: 15; V gene: TRBV19; CDR3 protein: CASSIQAPSNQPQHF
clone size: -; CDR3 length: 13; V gene: TRBV6-6; CDR3 protein: CASSYDRGYGYTF
clone size: once; CDR3 length: 16; V gene: TRBV10-3; CDR3 protein: CAISESGSGVYNEQFF
clone size: -; CDR3 length: 12; V gene: TRBV30; CDR3 protein: CAWIPSPAEAFF
clone size: -; CDR3 length: 13; V gene: TRBV29-1; CDR3 protein: CSVLSPGVYEQYF
clone size: -; CDR3 length: 15; V gene: TRBV5-6; CDR3 protein: CASSLSPGTRLSQYF
clone size: -; CDR3 length: 17; V gene: TRBV30; CDR3 protein: CAWSAGSGGLSTDTQYF
clone size: -; CDR3 length: 12; V gene: TRBV12-3/TRBV12-4; CDR3 protein: CASTAGSPEAFF
clone size: -; CDR3 length: 14; V gene: TRBV9; CDR3 protein: CASSVVAENTEAFF
clone size: -; CDR3 length: 16; V gene: TRBV19; CDR3 protein: CASSLRTGSTNEKLFF
clone size: -; CDR3 length: 12; V gene: TRBV9; CDR3 protein: CASSVECEKLFF
clone size: -; CDR3 length: 14; V gene: TRBV19; CDR3 protein: CASRWQGIDSPLHF
clone size: -; CDR3 length: 13; V gene: TRBV19; CDR3 protein: CASSIILADTQYF